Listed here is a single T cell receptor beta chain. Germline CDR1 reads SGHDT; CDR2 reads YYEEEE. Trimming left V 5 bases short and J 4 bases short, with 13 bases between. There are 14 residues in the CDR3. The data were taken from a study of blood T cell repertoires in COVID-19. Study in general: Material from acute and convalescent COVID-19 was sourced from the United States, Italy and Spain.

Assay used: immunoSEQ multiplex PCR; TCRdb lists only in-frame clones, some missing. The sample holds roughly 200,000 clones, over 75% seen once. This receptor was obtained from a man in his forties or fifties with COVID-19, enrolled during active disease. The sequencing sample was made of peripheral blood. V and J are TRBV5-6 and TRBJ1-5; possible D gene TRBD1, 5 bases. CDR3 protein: CASSPAGRNQPQHF. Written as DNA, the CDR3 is TGTGCCAGCAGTCCCGCAGGGCGAAATCAGCCCCAGCATTTT.